The sequence of this T cell receptor (beta chain) was determined in a study of CD8 T cell repertoires and HIV-1 epitope variants. As for the study in general: Controls were a CMV, EBV and flu pool, Ebola AY9, and no peptide. T cells were cultured for less than 13 days with cytokines added on days 3 and 7.

Clones were sequenced by immunoSEQ multiplex PCR, and TCRdb holds only the in-frame ones, with some missing. The repertoire consists of more than 2,000 clones, with 65% occurring once and the leading ten covering 40% to 55%. The CDR3 totals 13 residues. Trimming stripped 11 bases from V and 5 bases from J, with 15 bases between. CDR1 is SNHLY and CDR2 is FYNNEI in the germline V gene. Turning to this clone: Its antigen is not known.

Study-level points and caveats: Of about 10 antigen-specific beta clonotypes, about 6 appeared to cross-react with escape variants. The TAALDMSHF plasma variant had no responses, unlike KF9 (five clonotypes) and HW9 (one).

The chain couples TRBV2 to TRBJ1-4; the D gene is possibly TRBD1 (6 bases). This sequence was found in a male donor with HIV. Material for sequencing was cultured CD8+ T cells derived from PBMCs. The CDR3 DNA is TGTGCCTGGGGGGGGCAGACCAATGAAAAACTGTTTTTT. It yields the protein CAWGGQTNEKLFF.